The sample holds one count of the clone carrying this T cell receptor beta chain. The source of the sample is a study of blood T cell repertoires in COVID-19. Seattle patients were enrolled while actively infected and followed longitudinally. The protocol was immunoSEQ multiplex PCR, while the TCRdb copy is restricted to in-frame clones and leaves out a portion. There are roughly 500,000 clones in the sample; roughly 89% occur only once, and roughly 0.9% lies in the top ten. The CDR3 has 13 amino acids. Germline V lookup: CDR1 SGHAT, CDR2 FQNNGV. Trimming pared 3 bases from V and 2 bases from J, leaving 7 bases between.

The TCR sequence derives from a man aged 18 to 29 with COVID-19, enrolled during active disease. The sequencing sample was made of peripheral blood. This chain uses TRBV11-2 with TRBJ2-5; D gene unclear. The CDR3 loop reads CASSFTNQETQYF. CDR3 DNA sequence: TGTGCCAGCAGCTTTACTAATCAAGAGACCCAGTACTTC.